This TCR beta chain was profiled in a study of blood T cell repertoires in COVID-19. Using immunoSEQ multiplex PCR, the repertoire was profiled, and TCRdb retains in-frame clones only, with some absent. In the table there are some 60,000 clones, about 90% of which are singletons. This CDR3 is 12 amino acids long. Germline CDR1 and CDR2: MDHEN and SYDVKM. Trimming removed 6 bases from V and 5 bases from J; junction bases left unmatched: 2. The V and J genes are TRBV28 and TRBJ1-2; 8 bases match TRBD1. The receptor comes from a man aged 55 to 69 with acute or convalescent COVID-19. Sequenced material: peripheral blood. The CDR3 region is CASRGTGYGYTF. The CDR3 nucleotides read TGTGCCAGCAGGGGGACAGGATATGGCTACACCTTC.